These 26 T cell receptor beta chains were sequenced from one sample in a study of control samples from healthy donors and cancer patients. The method was immunoSEQ multiplex PCR; TCRdb's version includes in-frame clones alone and lacks a portion of them. The top ten hold approximately 4% of the sample, which has fewer than 200,000 clones, 93% seen once. Sequencing was carried out using blood. The receptor set was obtained from a woman aged 55-70 years in good health.

V is TRBV10-3 and J is TRBJ1-5; D unresolved. Per the germline V gene, CDR1 is ENHRY and CDR2 is SYGVKD. Trimming stripped 0 bases from V and 3 bases from J, with 12 bases between. The CDR3 is made up of 16 amino acids. CDR3 coding DNA: TGTGCCATCAGTGAGTCGCGAGGGTCCCACAATCAGCCCCAGCATTTT. This encodes CAISESRGSHNQPQHF.

This chain joins TRBV5-1 and TRBJ2-7; D assignment may be TRBD1 or TRBD2 (6 bases each). V was pared by 0 bases and J by 3 bases, with 13 bases between. CDR3 length: 15 residues. The germline CDR1 and CDR2 sequences are SGHRS and YFSETQ. The CDR3 DNA is TGCGCCAGCAGCTTGGTCCAGGGGCGGGACTACGAGCAGTACTTC. Its translation: CASSLVQGRDYEQYF.

The chain recombines TRBV18 with TRBJ2-2; no definite D call. The CDR3 runs to 14 residues. V was trimmed by 4 bases and J by 0 bases, leaving 6 bases between them. The germline gives CDR1 KGHSH, CDR2 LQKENI. The CDR3 region has the DNA TGTGCCAGCTCACGAGACACGAACACCGGGGAGCTGTTTTTT. Translated, it gives CASSRDTNTGELFF.

This chain links TRBV4-1 with TRBJ2-3; no firm D call. This CDR3 comprises 14 residues. V lost 1 base to trimming and J lost 2 bases, with 7 bases between them. Germline values: CDR1 MGHRA, CDR2 YSYEKL. The CDR3 DNA is TGCGCCAGCAGCCAAGTTGTGCCCACAGATACGCAGTATTTT. Translated, it gives CASSQVVPTDTQYF.

The V call is TRBV5-4, the J call TRBJ1-4, with 7 bases identical to TRBD1. This CDR3 spans 15 amino acids. In germline, CDR1 is SGHNT, CDR2 YYREEE (reference sequence). Trimming took 0 bases from V and 6 from J; bases not matched to a gene: 5. This CDR3 is CASSLDGRGDEKLFF. The CDR3 bases are TGTGCCAGCAGCTTGGATGGCAGGGGGGATGAAAAACTGTTTTTT.

The chain couples TRBV11-3 to TRBJ1-1, with D uncertain. The V gene lost 0 bases and the J gene lost 4 bases, with 3 bases spanning the gap. Germline CDR1 SGHNT, CDR2 YENEEA. The length of the CDR3 is 12 residues. The CDR3 DNA follows: TGTGCCAGCAGCTTAGATAGCACTGAAGCTTTCTTT. It yields the protein CASSLDSTEAFF. Full variable domain (missing parts from reference TRBV11-3 and TRBJ1-1): EAGVVQSPRYKIIEKKQPVAFWCNPISGHNTLYWYLQNLGQGPELLIRYENEEAVDDSQLPKDRFSAERLKGVDSTLKIQPAELGDSAVYLCASSLDSTEAFFGQGTRLTVV.

The chain joins TRBV7-8 to TRBJ1-5, with TRBD1 as a possible D gene (5 bases). The CDR3 runs to 18 residues. Germline-derived CDR1 and CDR2 are SGHVS and FQNEAQ. The germline V and J ends were trimmed by 1 base and 7 bases, with 23 bases remaining between them. The CDR3 loop reads CASSLVLVGTDGRQPQHF. The CDR3 nucleotides read TGTGCCAGCAGCTTAGTATTAGTTGGGACGGATGGGCGGCAGCCCCAGCATTTT.

This clone was detected only once. This rearrangement joins TRBV5-1 to TRBJ1-1; 7 bases agree with TRBD1. The J segment lost 4 bases and the V segment lost 4 bases, leaving 7 bases of the junction unmatched. Per germline, CDR1 SGHRS and CDR2 YFSETQ. This CDR3 region has 14 residues. CDR3 nucleotides: TGCGCCAGCAGCGGACAGGTTCTGGGCACTGAAGCTTTCTTT. This encodes CASSGQVLGTEAFF.

The V and J genes are TRBV5-4 and TRBJ2-3; no clear D gene. Trimming removed 6 bases from V and 0 bases from J, with 8 bases in between. The CDR3 sequence is 13 residues long. Germline V lookup: CDR1 SGHNT, CDR2 YYREEE (reference sequence). CDR3: CASMIASTDTQYF. The CDR3, as DNA: TGTGCCAGCATGATCGCTAGCACAGATACGCAGTATTTT. The full variable domain, completed using reference TRBV5-4 and TRBJ2-3, is ETGVTQSPTHLIKTRGQQVTLRCSSQSGHNTVSWYQQALGQGPQFIFQYYREEENGRGNFPPRFSGLQFPNYSSELNVNALELDDSALYLCASMIASTDTQYFGPGTRLTVL.

This sequence joins TRBV7-9 and TRBJ1-6; possible D gene TRBD1, 5 bases. Per the germline V gene, CDR1 is SEHNR and CDR2 is FQNEAQ (reference sequence). Trimming removed 4 bases at V and 14 bases at J, with 15 bases between. The CDR3 has 13 residues. CDR3 nucleotide sequence: TGTGCCAGCAGCTCGCTAAGTGAGGGGTCCCTCCACTTT. It translates to CASSSLSEGSLHF.

The chain is built from TRBV11-3 and TRBJ1-6; D unresolved. Trimming removed 0 bases from V and 2 bases from J, with 2 bases in between. The CDR3 has 14 residues. Germline V gene data show CDR1 as SGHNT and CDR2 as YENEEA. Written as DNA, the CDR3 is TGTGCCAGCAGCTTAGAGGCCTATAATTCACCCCTCCACTTT. Translated, it gives CASSLEAYNSPLHF.

The rearrangement uses TRBV7-2 and TRBJ1-1, with D possibly matching TRBD1 (6 bases). Germline CDR1 and CDR2: SGHTA and FQGNSA. The CDR3 sequence is 15 residues long. The germline V and J ends were trimmed by 6 bases and 1 base, with 15 bases remaining between them. The CDR3 protein is CASRSGGLRNTEAFF. As DNA, the CDR3 is TGTGCCAGCAGATCTGGGGGGCTTCGGAACACTGAAGCTTTCTTT.

The V call is TRBV12-3 or TRBV12-4, the J call TRBJ1-2; TRBD1 matches 9 bases. The CDR3 is 13 amino acids. The trim removed 5 bases at V and 14 bases at J, leaving 12 bases unmatched. For the CDR3, the DNA is TGTGCCAGCAGTCCTCTGGGACAGGGAGGGAGTACCTTC. It is translated as CASSPLGQGGSTF.

Worth noting for this clone: This CDR3 is also generated by other DNA sequences in the sample. The V gene is TRBV6-5, the J gene TRBJ1-5, with 9 bases identical to TRBD1. The CDR3 is 14 amino acids. Germline CDR1 and CDR2: MNHEY and SVGAGI. J was trimmed by 6 bases and V by 6 bases; bases with no gene match: 6. CDR3 sequence reads: CASRKLTGGQPQHF. The DNA of the CDR3 is TGTGCCAGCAGGAAACTGACAGGGGGTCAGCCCCAGCATTTT.

This clone came up once. The chain carries TRBV7-9 and TRBJ1-4; D gene uncertain. V lost 0 bases to trimming and J lost 5 bases, with 10 bases between them. This CDR3 spans 15 amino acids. Germline V CDR1 and CDR2: SEHNR, FQNEAQ (reference sequence). The CDR3 sequence is CASSLAGSWNEKLFF. CDR3 bases: TGTGCCAGCAGCTTAGCGGGCAGCTGGAATGAAAAACTGTTTTTT.

The rearrangement links TRBV6-5 to TRBJ2-2; TRBD2 aligns across 10 bases. CDR1 and CDR2 (germline): MNHEY, SVGAGI. Trimming removed 6 bases from V and 5 bases from J; junction bases left unmatched: 6. There are 15 residues in the CDR3. The CDR3 nucleotides are TGTGCCAGCAGAACTGGAGCGGGAGGGACCGGGGAGCTGTTTTTT. Translation: CASRTGAGGTGELFF.

The chain joins TRBV7-2 to TRBJ1-3, with D unresolved. The CDR3 contains 15 residues. Germline V lookup: CDR1 SGHTA, CDR2 FQGNSA. V was clipped by 1 base and J by 0 bases, with 7 bases between them. DNA for the CDR3: TGTGCCAGCAGCTTAGGGGCACTCTCTGGAAACACCATATATTTT. This encodes CASSLGALSGNTIYF.

The chain carries TRBV5-1 and TRBJ1-6, with D maybe TRBD1 (6 bases). CDR3 size: 16 residues. Germline CDR1 and CDR2: SGHRS and YFSETQ. Trimming left V 2 bases short and J 9 bases short, with 18 bases between. CDR3 loop: CASSLLPGGWSSPLHF. The CDR3 DNA follows: TGCGCCAGCAGCTTATTGCCCGGGGGCTGGAGTTCACCCCTCCACTTT.

V usage is TRBV25-1 and J usage is TRBJ1-4; tentative D call: TRBD1 (5 bases). Germline-derived CDR1 and CDR2 are MGHDK and SYGVNS. The CDR3 sequence is 13 residues long. V lost 5 bases to trimming and J lost 5 bases, with 9 bases between them. The CDR3: CASSTGGNEKLFF. CDR3 DNA sequence: TGTGCCAGCAGTACGGGGGGAAATGAAAAACTGTTTTTT.

This clone was seen only once. V gene TRBV30 combines with J gene TRBJ2-7; no firm D call. This CDR3 has 11 amino acids. Per germline, CDR1 GTSNPN and CDR2 SVGIG (reference sequence). Deletions cut 0 bases from V and 4 bases from J, with 4 bases between. The chain's CDR3 is CAWSVGYEQYF. DNA of the CDR3: TGTGCCTGGAGTGTAGGGTACGAGCAGTACTTC.

This chain links TRBV7-9 with TRBJ1-1; 7 positions agree with TRBD1. Germline-derived CDR1 and CDR2 are SEHNR and FQNEAQ (reference sequence). The CDR3 runs to 13 residues. V lost 2 bases to trimming and J lost 6 bases; unmatched junction nucleotides: 3. The CDR3: CASSLTGAPEAFF. The CDR3 DNA reads TGTGCCAGCAGCTTAACAGGGGCCCCTGAAGCTTTCTTT.

The chain recombines TRBV6-2 or TRBV6-3 with TRBJ1-3; 8 bases map to TRBD1. Germline-derived CDR1 and CDR2 are MNHEY and SVGEGT. Unmatched junction bases numbered 1, after V lost 0 bases and J lost 3 bases. There are 15 residues in the CDR3. CDR3: CASSYSTGVGNTIYF. The CDR3 region has the DNA TGTGCCAGCAGTTACTCGACAGGGGTTGGAAACACCATATATTTT.

The chain has TRBV27 and TRBJ1-1; 9 bases are a match to TRBD1. The germline V gene encodes CDR1 MNHEY and CDR2 SMNVEV (reference sequence). The CDR3 spans 17 residues. With V trimmed by 2 bases and J by 4 bases, 11 bases remained unmatched. CDR3 protein: CASSLLKQGARGTEAFF. CDR3 bases: TGTGCCAGCAGTTTACTGAAACAGGGGGCTCGGGGCACTGAAGCTTTCTTT.

The chain combines TRBV19 with TRBJ1-5; TRBD1 aligns across 7 bases. Looked up from germline, CDR1 is LNHDA and CDR2 is SQIVND (reference sequence). The CDR3 extends over 18 amino acids. Trimming removed 4 bases from V and 0 bases from J; junction bases left unmatched: 12. The DNA of the CDR3 is TGTGCCAGTAGTACAAGACAGGGAGGTATGGGTAGCAATCAGCCCCAGCATTTT. Its translation: CASSTRQGGMGSNQPQHF. The full variable domain, in which reference TRBV19 and TRBJ1-5 provide the parts outside the CDR3, is DGGITQSPKYLFRKEGQNVTLSCEQNLNHDAMYWYRQDPGQGLRLIYYSQIVNDFQKGDIAEGYSVSREKKESFPLTVTSAQKNPTAFYLCASSTRQGGMGSNQPQHFGDGTRLSIL.

Here the CDR3 reads CASSYDSGAFGYTF. DNA of the CDR3: TGTGCCAGCAGTTACGATTCGGGCGCGTTTGGCTACACCTTC. The V call is TRBV6-5, the J call TRBJ1-2; D gene uncertain. CDR1 is MNHEY, CDR2 SVGAGI, per germline. This CDR3 has 14 amino acids. Trimming stripped 2 bases from V and 7 bases from J, with 14 bases between.

The J gene is TRBJ1-1, the V gene TRBV4-3, with D unclear. This CDR3 is 14 amino acids long. Between the trimmed V and J ends, which lost 4 bases and 1 base, there was a span of 10 bases. Per germline, CDR1 LGHNA and CDR2 YSLEER. The CDR3 nucleotides are TGCGCCAGCAGCCCCAGCCCCTGGAACACTGAAGCTTTCTTT. Translated, it gives CASSPSPWNTEAFF.